A selection of T cell receptor beta chains follows, all from one sample in a study of beta chain features in type 1 diabetes. Sequencing used immunoSEQ multiplex PCR; TCRdb keeps in-frame clones, though not all of them. The profile shows hundreds of thousands of clones, 10% to 15% of them singletons. The sample comprised naive CD4+ T cells from blood. These TCRs come from a man aged 18 to 29 in good health. Each CDR3 is given with its conserved first and last residue. The D gene is left open where the match is weak. Clone size is not always given. Where it is, it says once, few, many or a class for expanded clones.

v_call	j_call	clone_size	cdr3_length	d_call	cdr3_aa	cdr3_nt
TRBV4-3	TRBJ1-2	few	12	-	CASSLTGRSYTF	TGCGCCAGCAGCCTCACAGGGAGAAGCTACACCTTC
TRBV19	TRBJ2-1	-	14	TRBD2	CASSMTSGRNEQFF	TGTGCCAGTAGTATGACTAGCGGGAGGAATGAGCAGTTCTTC
TRBV7-3	TRBJ2-5	few	13	-	CASSPGTQETQYF	TGTGCCAGCAGCCCAGGGACTCAAGAGACCCAGTACTTC
TRBV6-5	TRBJ2-5	-	16	-	CASSYSGERIQETQYF	TGTGCCAGCAGTTACTCTGGGGAGAGGATCCAAGAGACCCAGTACTTC
TRBV28	TRBJ2-3	-	15	-	CASSLRGGRTDTQYF	TGTGCCAGCAGTTTAAGGGGGGGTCGCACAGATACGCAGTATTTT
TRBV30	TRBJ2-7	few	13	-	CAWTQRVDYEQYF	TGTGCCTGGACCCAGAGGGTCGACTACGAGCAGTACTTC
TRBV2	TRBJ2-5	-	15	TRBD2	CASSVSAGSGETQYF	TGTGCCAGCAGTGTTTCAGCGGGAAGTGGGGAGACCCAGTACTTC
TRBV28	TRBJ2-5	few	15	TRBD2	CASSFTSGIRETQYF	TGTGCCAGCAGTTTCACTAGCGGGATCCGAGAGACCCAGTACTTC
TRBV10-2	TRBJ2-7	-	13	TRBD2	CASGAGGGYEQYF	TGCGCCAGCGGGGCGGGAGGTGGCTACGAGCAGTACTTC
TRBV18	TRBJ2-2	few	17	TRBD2	CASSGTSGRTGTGELFF	TGTGCCAGCTCAGGGACTAGCGGGAGGACCGGCACCGGGGAGCTGTTTTTT
TRBV5-6	TRBJ2-1	-	15	TRBD2	CASRLLAGGAHEQFF	TGTGCCAGCAGGCTGCTAGCGGGAGGGGCACATGAGCAGTTCTTC
TRBV20-1	TRBJ1-3	few	10	-	CGGSGNTIYF	TGCGGAGGCTCTGGAAACACCATATATTTT
TRBV2	TRBJ1-2	few	11	-	CASITSRGYTF	TGTGCCAGCATTACGAGTCGGGGCTACACCTTC
TRBV9	TRBJ2-7	-	16	-	CASSATSPGSTYEQYF	TGTGCCAGCAGCGCAACAAGTCCCGGGTCTACCTACGAGCAGTACTTC
TRBV28	TRBJ2-1	-	14	-	CASPRSAGDNEQFF	TGTGCCAGTCCTCGGTCGGCAGGTGACAATGAGCAGTTCTTC
TRBV5-6	TRBJ2-7	few	15	TRBD1	CASSALQGSLYEQYF	TGTGCCAGCAGCGCCTTACAGGGGTCTCTCTACGAGCAGTACTTC
TRBV7-2	TRBJ1-6	few	15	-	CASSFRAQYNSPLHF	TGTGCCAGCAGCTTCAGGGCTCAATATAATTCACCCCTCCACTTT
TRBV4-3	TRBJ2-7	-	15	TRBD1	CASSLGQGASYEQYF	TGCGCCAGCAGCCTCGGACAGGGAGCGAGCTACGAGCAGTACTTC
TRBV6-5	TRBJ2-4	few	14	-	CASSYSGAKNIQYF	TGTGCCAGCAGTTATTCGGGAGCCAAAAACATTCAGTACTTC
TRBV18	TRBJ2-7	few	15	-	CASSPGAGRDYEQYF	TGTGCCAGCTCACCAGGGGCCGGGCGGGACTACGAGCAGTACTTC
TRBV25-1	TRBJ2-5	many	15	-	CASSDYREGVETQYF	TGTGCCAGCAGTGACTACAGGGAGGGTGTGGAGACCCAGTACTTC
TRBV5-4	TRBJ1-6	few	14	-	CASSPPGYNSPLHF	TGTGCCAGCAGCCCGCCCGGCTATAATTCACCCCTCCACTTT
TRBV7-3	TRBJ2-2	-	16	-	CASSFASGTGVGELFF	TGTGCCAGCAGCTTCGCTAGCGGGACAGGGGTCGGGGAGCTGTTTTTT
TRBV7-3	TRBJ1-5	-	15	TRBD1	CASSPRTGSNQPQHF	TGTGCCAGCAGCCCGAGGACAGGTTCCAATCAGCCCCAGCATTTT
TRBV11-3	TRBJ1-1	few	13	TRBD1	CASSATTGTGVFF	TGTGCCAGCAGCGCGACTACAGGGACAGGGGTTTTCTTT
TRBV29-1	TRBJ2-1	-	14	TRBD1	CSATQGATLDEQFF	TGCAGCGCAACACAGGGGGCTACTTTAGATGAGCAGTTCTTC
TRBV6-5	TRBJ1-1	few	14	-	CASSYSGLVAEAFF	TGTGCCAGCAGTTACTCGGGCCTCGTCGCTGAAGCTTTCTTT
TRBV7-8	TRBJ2-7	-	14	-	CASSLDRVTYEQYF	TGTGCCAGCAGCTTAGACAGGGTTACCTACGAGCAGTACTTC
TRBV19	TRBJ2-7	-	14	TRBD2	CASSLREARYEQYF	TGTGCCAGTAGTCTGCGGGAGGCCAGATACGAGCAGTACTTC
TRBV5-4	TRBJ1-2	-	14	TRBD1	CASRRTGGLVGYTF	TGTGCCAGCAGGCGGACAGGGGGATTGGTTGGCTACACCTTC
TRBV7-9	TRBJ2-5	few	14	TRBD2	CASTRGDGQETQYF	TGTGCCAGCACCCGGGGGGACGGACAAGAGACCCAGTACTTC
TRBV6-6	TRBJ2-5	few	15	TRBD2	CASRTGTSGQETQYF	TGTGCCAGCAGGACCGGGACTAGCGGTCAAGAGACCCAGTACTTC
TRBV28	TRBJ2-7	-	15	TRBD2	CASSPTAGVPYEQYF	TGTGCCAGCAGCCCTACAGCGGGAGTCCCCTACGAGCAGTACTTC
TRBV5-1	TRBJ2-1	few	16	TRBD2	CASSAFIAGGHNEQFF	TGCGCCAGCAGCGCCTTCATCGCGGGGGGCCACAATGAGCAGTTCTTC
TRBV18	TRBJ1-2	-	15	-	CASSPPNGYRAGYTF	TGTGCCAGCTCACCCCCAAACGGCTACAGGGCTGGCTACACCTTC
TRBV28	TRBJ1-2	few	14	-	CASSSQQSTYGYTF	TGTGCCAGCAGTTCTCAACAGTCGACCTATGGCTACACCTTC
TRBV7-9	TRBJ2-7	few	12	-	CASSSQGYEQYF	TGTGCCAGCAGTTCACAGGGCTACGAGCAGTACTTC
TRBV9	TRBJ1-1	-	14	-	CASSPGQRNTEAFF	TGTGCCAGCAGCCCCGGACAGAGAAACACTGAAGCTTTCTTT
TRBV7-2	TRBJ1-1	few	13	TRBD1	CASSSRTGTEAFF	TGTGCCAGCAGCTCCAGGACAGGGACTGAAGCTTTCTTT
TRBV9	TRBJ1-1	-	16	-	CASSVSGGGLRTEAFF	TGTGCCAGCAGCGTATCCGGGGGGGGTCTTAGGACTGAAGCTTTCTTT
TRBV6-5	TRBJ2-7	-	13	TRBD2	CASRDQGLAEQYF	TGTGCCAGCAGAGACCAAGGACTAGCAGAGCAGTACTTC
TRBV5-1	TRBJ2-1	-	18	TRBD2	CASSFQRGPKLNYNEQFF	TGCGCCAGCAGCTTCCAGCGGGGGCCAAAACTTAACTACAATGAGCAGTTCTTC
TRBV5-1	TRBJ2-7	-	15	-	CASTTSGTSVNEQYF	TGCGCCAGCACTACCAGTGGGACATCTGTCAACGAGCAGTACTTC
TRBV4-2	TRBJ2-5	-	15	-	CASSQDRDYQETQYF	TGTGCCAGCAGCCAAGACCGGGACTACCAAGAGACCCAGTACTTC
TRBV7-7	TRBJ2-1	-	16	TRBD1	CASSSAGTGKRNEQFF	TGTGCCAGCAGCTCCGCCGGGACAGGGAAAAGGAATGAGCAGTTCTTC
TRBV19	TRBJ2-1	-	16	TRBD2	CASSPQAGVYYNEQFF	TGTGCCAGTAGTCCCCAAGCGGGAGTTTACTACAATGAGCAGTTCTTC
TRBV30	TRBJ2-3	few	14	-	CAWRDYTSTDTQYF	TGTGCCTGGAGGGACTATACTAGCACAGATACGCAGTATTTT
TRBV15	TRBJ2-7	-	13	TRBD1	CATSSGTDYEQYF	TGTGCCACCAGCAGTGGGACAGACTACGAGCAGTACTTC
TRBV11-3	TRBJ1-1	-	12	-	CASSFRGTEAFF	TGTGCCAGCAGCTTTCGGGGGACTGAAGCTTTCTTT
TRBV5-6	TRBJ1-1	-	17	TRBD1	CASSFGQGRAMNTEAFF	TGTGCCAGCAGCTTCGGACAGGGGCGAGCCATGAACACTGAAGCTTTCTTT
TRBV28	TRBJ1-2	few	14	-	CASSPGGSNYGYTF	TGTGCCAGCAGTCCCGGAGGGTCTAACTATGGCTACACCTTC
TRBV2	TRBJ1-5	few	13	TRBD1	CASWTGGTQPQHF	TGTGCCAGCTGGACAGGGGGCACTCAGCCCCAGCATTTT